This T cell receptor beta chain appears in the sequencing data of a study of T cells in Graves' hyperthyroidism and ophthalmopathy. Amplification of TCR beta CDR3 regions used RNA as the template. With the HTBI primer set, the TCR CDR3 went through a first round of RT-PCR. Via MiXCR, TCRdb re-called the multiplex PCR reads, giving one row per CDR3 protein. The table records about 640,000 distinct CDR3 sequences, about 20% of them present only once. Germline assignment: CDR1 GTSNPN and CDR2 SVGIG (reference sequence). V shed 0 bases and J shed 8 bases, with 11 bases lying between them. The CDR3 has 13 amino acids. Details on this clonotype: Antigen specificity is unknown.

Notes on the study in general: From stable hyperthyroidism, ophthalmopathy was set apart by a 13 V-J model.

Ophthalmopathy patients had Clinical Activity Score at least 3, NOSPECS grade at least 4, duration under 3 months. The study excluded patients with uncontrolled infection, other autoimmune disease, pregnancy or lactation. About 10 ml fresh peripheral blood yielded the PBMCs. Sequenced: blood. This TCR came from a man between 25 and 39 years old with Graves' ophthalmopathy. The chain recombines TRBV30 with TRBJ2-1, with D unresolved. CDR3 sequence: CAWSVGLRDEQFF. CDR3 nucleotide sequence: TGTGCCTGGAGTGTGGGGTTACGGGATGAGCAGTTCTTC.